The present entry profiles one TCR beta chain with its context. Its target is not known. This entry comes from a study of cytomegalovirus exposure and HLA in healthy donors. Broader study findings: In a later analysis, V- and J-gene trimming of beta chains associated with a DCLRE1C missense variant, replicated independently.

Samples came from healthy bone marrow donors. The germline CDR1 and CDR2 sequences are LNHDA and SQIVND (reference sequence). The CDR3 runs to 12 residues. V gave up 9 bases and J gave up 7 bases, with 15 bases separating them. The PCR was carried out with 60 Vbeta primers and 13 Jbeta primers. Per the authors' pipeline: Later analysis identified tens of millions of unique TCR beta chains, around 10 million shared. Assay used: immunoSEQ multiplex PCR; TCRdb lists only in-frame clones, some missing. For V, J and clone size, that table is used; D and trimming come from the DNA. The data hold about 120,000 clones, with 75% to 90% observed a single time.

This chain joins TRBV19 and TRBJ1-2, with no clear D. The sequenced material came from PBMCs. This receptor was obtained from a man aged 25 to 40 in good health and CMV-seronegative. As DNA, the CDR3 is TGTGCCAGCCTCCCCGGGAAAGGTGGCTACACCTTC. Translated, it gives CASLPGKGGYTF.